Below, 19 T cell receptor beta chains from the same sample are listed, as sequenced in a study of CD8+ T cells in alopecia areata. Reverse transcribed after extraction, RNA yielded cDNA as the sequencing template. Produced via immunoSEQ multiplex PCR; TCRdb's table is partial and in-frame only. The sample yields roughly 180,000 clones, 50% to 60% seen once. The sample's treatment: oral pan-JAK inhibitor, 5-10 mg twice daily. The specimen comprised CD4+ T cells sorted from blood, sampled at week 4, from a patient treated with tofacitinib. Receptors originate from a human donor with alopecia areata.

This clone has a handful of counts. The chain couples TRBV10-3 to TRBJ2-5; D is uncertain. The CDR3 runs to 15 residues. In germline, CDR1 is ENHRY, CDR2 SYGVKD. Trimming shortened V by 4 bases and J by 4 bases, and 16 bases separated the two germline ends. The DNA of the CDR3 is TGTGCCATCAGTGGGCGCAGCAACAGTGCAGAGACCCAGTACTTC. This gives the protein CAISGRSNSAETQYF.

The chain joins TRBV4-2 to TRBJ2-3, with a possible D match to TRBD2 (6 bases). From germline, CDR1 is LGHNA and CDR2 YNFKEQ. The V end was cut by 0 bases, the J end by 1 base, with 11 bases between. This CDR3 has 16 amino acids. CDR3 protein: CASSQDRRGGTDTQYF. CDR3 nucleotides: TGTGCCAGCAGCCAAGATCGGCGCGGGGGCACAGATACGCAGTATTTT.

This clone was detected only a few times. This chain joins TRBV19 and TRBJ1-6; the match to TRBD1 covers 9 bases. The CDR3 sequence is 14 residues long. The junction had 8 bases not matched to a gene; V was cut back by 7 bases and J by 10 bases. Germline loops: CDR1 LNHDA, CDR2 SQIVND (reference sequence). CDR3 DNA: TGTGCCAGTACGGGACAGGGCCATGGATCACCCCTCCACTTT. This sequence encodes CASTGQGHGSPLHF.

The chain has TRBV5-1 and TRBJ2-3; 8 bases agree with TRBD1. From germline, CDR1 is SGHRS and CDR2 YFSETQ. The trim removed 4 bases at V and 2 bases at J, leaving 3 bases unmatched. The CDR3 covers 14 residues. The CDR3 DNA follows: TGCGCCAGCAGCCCGGACAGGGTCACAGATACGCAGTATTTT. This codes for CASSPDRVTDTQYF.

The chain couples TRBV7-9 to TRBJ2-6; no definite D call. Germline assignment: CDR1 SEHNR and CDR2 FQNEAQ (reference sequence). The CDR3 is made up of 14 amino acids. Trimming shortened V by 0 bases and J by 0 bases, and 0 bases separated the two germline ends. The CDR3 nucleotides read TGTGCCAGCAGCTTAGCCTCTGGGGCCAACGTCCTGACTTTC. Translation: CASSLASGANVLTF.

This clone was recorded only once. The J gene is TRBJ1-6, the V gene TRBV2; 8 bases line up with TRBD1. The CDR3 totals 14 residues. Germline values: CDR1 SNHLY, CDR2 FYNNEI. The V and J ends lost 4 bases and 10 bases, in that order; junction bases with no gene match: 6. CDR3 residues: CASSGDRGRSPLHF. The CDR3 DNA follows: TGTGCCAGCAGTGGAGACAGGGGACGCTCACCCCTCCACTTT.

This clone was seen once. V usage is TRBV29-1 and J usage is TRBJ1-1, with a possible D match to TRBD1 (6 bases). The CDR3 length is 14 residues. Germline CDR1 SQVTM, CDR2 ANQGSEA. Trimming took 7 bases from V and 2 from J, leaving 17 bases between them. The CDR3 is CSGEVGAGNTEAFF. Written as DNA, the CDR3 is TGCAGCGGGGAGGTGGGGGCAGGTAACACTGAAGCTTTCTTT.

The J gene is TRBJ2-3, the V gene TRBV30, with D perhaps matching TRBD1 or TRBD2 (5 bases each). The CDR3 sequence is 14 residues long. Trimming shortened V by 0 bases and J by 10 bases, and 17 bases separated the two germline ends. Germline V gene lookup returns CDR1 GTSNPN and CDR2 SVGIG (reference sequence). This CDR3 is CAWSVPPRGTAQYF. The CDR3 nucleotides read TGTGCCTGGAGTGTACCCCCCCGGGGCACGGCGCAGTATTTT.

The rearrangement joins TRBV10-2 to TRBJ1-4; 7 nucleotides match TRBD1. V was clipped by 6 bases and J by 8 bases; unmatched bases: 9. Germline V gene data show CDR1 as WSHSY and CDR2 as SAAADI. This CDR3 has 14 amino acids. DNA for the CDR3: TGCGCCAGCAGGACAGGGTTCGAGGGGGAAAAACTGTTTTTT. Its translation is CASRTGFEGEKLFF.

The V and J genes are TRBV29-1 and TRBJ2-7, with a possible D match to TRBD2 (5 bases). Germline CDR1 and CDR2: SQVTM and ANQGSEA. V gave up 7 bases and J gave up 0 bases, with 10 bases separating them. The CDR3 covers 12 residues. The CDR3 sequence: CSAEGSSYEQYF. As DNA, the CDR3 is TGCAGCGCCGAGGGAAGCTCCTACGAGCAGTACTTC.

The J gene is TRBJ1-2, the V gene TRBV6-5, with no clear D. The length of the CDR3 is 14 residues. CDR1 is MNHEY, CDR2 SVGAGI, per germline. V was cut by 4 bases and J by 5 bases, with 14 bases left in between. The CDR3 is CASSSTQERYGYTF. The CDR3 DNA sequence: TGTGCCAGCAGTTCCACTCAGGAGCGTTATGGCTACACCTTC.

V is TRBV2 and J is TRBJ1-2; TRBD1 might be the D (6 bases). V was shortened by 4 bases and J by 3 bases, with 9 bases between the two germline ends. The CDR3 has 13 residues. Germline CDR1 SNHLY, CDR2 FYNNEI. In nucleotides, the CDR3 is TGTGCCAGCAGTGGACAGGTCCACTATGGCTACACCTTC. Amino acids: CASSGQVHYGYTF.

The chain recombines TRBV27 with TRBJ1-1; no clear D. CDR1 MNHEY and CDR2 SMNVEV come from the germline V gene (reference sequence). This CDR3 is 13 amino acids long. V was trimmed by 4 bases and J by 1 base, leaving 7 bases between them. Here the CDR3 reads CASSSTRNTEAFF. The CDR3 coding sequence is TGTGCCAGCAGTTCCACAAGGAACACTGAAGCTTTCTTT.

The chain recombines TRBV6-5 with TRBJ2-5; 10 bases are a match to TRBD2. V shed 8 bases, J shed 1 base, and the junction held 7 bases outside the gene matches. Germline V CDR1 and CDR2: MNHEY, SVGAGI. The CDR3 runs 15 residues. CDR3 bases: TGTGCCAGCCGCCCTAGCGGGGGTTCCCAAGAGACCCAGTACTTC. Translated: CASRPSGGSQETQYF.

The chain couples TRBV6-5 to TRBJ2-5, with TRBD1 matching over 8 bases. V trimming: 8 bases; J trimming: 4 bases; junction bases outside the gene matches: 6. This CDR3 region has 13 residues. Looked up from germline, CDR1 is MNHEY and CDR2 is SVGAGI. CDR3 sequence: CASLRTGTETQYF. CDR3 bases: TGTGCCAGCCTACGGACAGGGACAGAGACCCAGTACTTC.

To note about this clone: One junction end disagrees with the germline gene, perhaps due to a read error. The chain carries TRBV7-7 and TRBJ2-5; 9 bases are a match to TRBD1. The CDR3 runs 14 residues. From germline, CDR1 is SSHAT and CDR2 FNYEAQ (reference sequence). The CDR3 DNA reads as TGTGCTAGCAGCCCTGGACAGGGGACAGAGACCCAGTACTTC. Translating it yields CASSPGQGTETQYF.

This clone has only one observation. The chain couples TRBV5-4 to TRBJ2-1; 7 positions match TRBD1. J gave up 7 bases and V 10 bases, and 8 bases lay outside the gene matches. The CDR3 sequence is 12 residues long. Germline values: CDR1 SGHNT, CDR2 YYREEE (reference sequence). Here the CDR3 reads CASTGVGNEQFF. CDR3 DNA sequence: TGTGCCTCAACAGGGGTCGGTAATGAGCAGTTCTTC.

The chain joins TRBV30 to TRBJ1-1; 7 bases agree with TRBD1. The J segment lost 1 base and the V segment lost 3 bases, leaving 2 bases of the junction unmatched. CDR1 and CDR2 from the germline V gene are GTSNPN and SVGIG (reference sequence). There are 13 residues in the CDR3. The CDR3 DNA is TGTGCCTGGAGGACAGGGAGGAACACTGAAGCTTTCTTT. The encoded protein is CAWRTGRNTEAFF.

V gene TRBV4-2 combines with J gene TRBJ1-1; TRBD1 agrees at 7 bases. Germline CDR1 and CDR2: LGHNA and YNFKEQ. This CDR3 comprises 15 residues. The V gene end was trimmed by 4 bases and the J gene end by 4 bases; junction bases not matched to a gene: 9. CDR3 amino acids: CASSLDRAGGTEAFF. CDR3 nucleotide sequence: TGTGCCAGCAGCCTTGACAGGGCCGGAGGCACTGAAGCTTTCTTT.